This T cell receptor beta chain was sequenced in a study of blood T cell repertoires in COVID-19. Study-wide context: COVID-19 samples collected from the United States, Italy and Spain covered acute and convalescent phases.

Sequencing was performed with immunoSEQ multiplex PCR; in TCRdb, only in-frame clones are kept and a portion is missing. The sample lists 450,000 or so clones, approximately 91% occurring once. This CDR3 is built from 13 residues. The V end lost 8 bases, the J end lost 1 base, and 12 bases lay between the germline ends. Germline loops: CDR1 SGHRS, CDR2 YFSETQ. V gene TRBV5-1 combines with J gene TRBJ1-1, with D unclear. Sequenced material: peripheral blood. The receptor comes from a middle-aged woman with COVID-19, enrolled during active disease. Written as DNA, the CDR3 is TGCGCCAGTACCCGGGAGGGGAACACTGAAGCTTTCTTT. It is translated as CASTREGNTEAFF.